Following are 18 T cell receptor beta chains from one sample sequenced in a study of T cell responses to AZD1222 COVID-19 vaccine. Here immunoSEQ multiplex PCR was the method, and the copy in TCRdb shows in-frame clones only, minus some. The table records over 45,000 clones, about 85% of them present only once. The specimen was peripheral blood, collected on day 0 of AZD1222 vaccination. These receptors originate from an adult in good health.

The rearrangement joins TRBV3-1 (or the pseudogene TRBV3-2) to TRBJ2-5, with D possibly being TRBD2 (6 bases). In germline, CDR1 is LGHDT, CDR2 YNNKEL (reference sequence). V was cut by 3 bases and J by 4 bases, with 15 bases left in between. The CDR3 runs 15 residues. DNA for the CDR3: TGTGCCAGCAGCCACCCGAGCGGGCTAGGAGAGACCCAGTACTTC. It specifies CASSHPSGLGETQYF.

The J gene is TRBJ1-4, the V gene TRBV2; D remains ambiguous. The V gene's germline CDR1 is SNHLY and CDR2 FYNNEI. V was cut by 11 bases and J by 0 bases, with 10 bases left in between. The CDR3 length is 13 residues. CDR3: CAGHRTTNEKLFF. The CDR3 coding sequence is TGTGCCGGCCACAGAACAACTAATGAAAAACTGTTTTTT.

The chain is built from TRBV18 and TRBJ1-1, with 8 bases fitting TRBD1. This CDR3 has 15 residues. V lost 6 bases and J lost 4; bases outside the gene matches: 10. Germline CDR1 reads KGHSH; CDR2 reads LQKENI. CDR3 region: CASSSGQGWGTEAFF. The CDR3 bases are TGTGCCAGCTCCTCCGGACAGGGCTGGGGCACTGAAGCTTTCTTT.

V and J are TRBV4-1 and TRBJ2-5; tentative D call: TRBD2 (5 bases). Germline CDR1 reads MGHRA; CDR2 reads YSYEKL. The CDR3 spans 14 residues. V was shortened by 2 bases and J by 5 bases, with 12 bases between the two germline ends. CDR3 amino acids: CASSQPDGMETQYF. In nucleotides, the CDR3 is TGCGCCAGCAGCCAACCAGACGGGATGGAGACCCAGTACTTC.

The chain has TRBV10-1 and TRBJ1-1; D gene ambiguous. The V end lost 2 bases, the J end lost 7 bases, and 14 bases lay between the germline ends. The length of the CDR3 is 14 residues. Germline values: CDR1 WNHNN, CDR2 SYGVQD (reference sequence). This CDR3 reads CASSERVRISEAFF. CDR3 nucleotides: TGCGCCAGCAGTGAGAGGGTCAGGATAAGTGAAGCTTTCTTT.

This rearrangement joins TRBV19 to TRBJ1-6; 9 bases are a match to TRBD1. The germline CDR1 and CDR2 sequences are LNHDA and SQIVND (reference sequence). With V trimmed by 6 bases and J by 9 bases, 6 bases remained unmatched. This CDR3 region has 14 residues. DNA for the CDR3: TGTGCCAGTAGCACCGGGACAGGGCCTTCACCCCTCCACTTT. Translation gives CASSTGTGPSPLHF.

The chain joins TRBV3-1 (or the pseudogene TRBV3-2) to TRBJ1-1, with TRBD1 identical over 7 bases. Germline assignment: CDR1 LGHDT and CDR2 YNNKEL (reference sequence). The CDR3 runs to 15 residues. With V trimmed by 0 bases and J by 3 bases, 4 bases remained unmatched. CDR3 sequence reads: CASSQEGQRYTEAFF. Here the CDR3 DNA reads TGTGCCAGCAGCCAAGAGGGACAGAGATACACTGAAGCTTTCTTT.

This chain joins TRBV20-1 and TRBJ1-3; TRBD1 matches at 7 bases. The CDR3 is 14 residues long. Germline V gene data show CDR1 as DFQATT and CDR2 as SNEGSKA (reference sequence). Trimming removed 3 bases from V and 2 bases from J; junction bases left unmatched: 4. The CDR3 DNA reads as TGCAGTGCTAGTCAGGGGGTGCCTGGAAACACCATATATTTT. Its protein product is CSASQGVPGNTIYF.

The chain joins TRBV9 to TRBJ2-7; TRBD1 agrees at 8 bases. The junction had 6 bases not matched to a gene; V was cut back by 4 bases and J by 0 bases. Germline V gene sequence: CDR1 SGDLS, CDR2 YYNGEE. The CDR3 length is 15 residues. CDR3 residues: CASSPRDRSSYEQYF. The DNA of the CDR3 is TGTGCCAGCAGCCCTAGGGACAGGAGCTCCTACGAGCAGTACTTC.

The chain carries TRBV6-5 and TRBJ1-5; D uncertain. From germline, CDR1 is MNHEY and CDR2 SVGAGI. V shed 7 bases and J shed 0 bases, with 7 bases lying between them. The CDR3 loop spans 13 amino acids. CDR3 sequence: CASTPDSNQPQHF. As DNA, the CDR3 is TGTGCCAGCACTCCCGATAGCAATCAGCCCCAGCATTTT.

This chain links TRBV5-4 with TRBJ2-1, with D perhaps matching TRBD2 (5 bases). CDR1 is SGHNT, CDR2 YYREEE, per germline (reference sequence). CDR3 length: 12 amino acids. V lost 3 bases to trimming and J lost 6 bases, with 7 bases between them. The CDR3 region is CASSSEGNEQFF. DNA for the CDR3: TGTGCCAGCAGCTCCGAGGGCAATGAGCAGTTCTTC.

J is TRBJ2-2 and V is TRBV6-4; no reliable D call. CDR3 length equals 14 residues. Trimming left V 4 bases short and J 0 bases short, with 6 bases between. Germline V gives CDR1 MRHNA, CDR2 SNTAGT. CDR3 amino acids: CASSALANTGELFF. The CDR3 coding sequence is TGTGCCAGCAGTGCCCTAGCGAACACCGGGGAGCTGTTTTTT.

This clone was found once. CDR3 DNA sequence: TGTGCCAGCAGTTACTCGCTTCGGGGGGGCCACAATGAGCAGTTCTTC. Translating it yields CASSYSLRGGHNEQFF. This chain joins TRBV6-2 or TRBV6-3 and TRBJ2-1; TRBD2 agrees at 8 bases. This CDR3 spans 16 amino acids. With V trimmed by 0 bases and J by 5 bases, 6 bases remained unmatched. In germline, CDR1 is MNHEY, CDR2 SVGEGT.

The V gene is TRBV5-1, the J gene TRBJ1-2, with 9 bases identical to TRBD1. The CDR3 is made up of 14 amino acids. CDR1 is SGHRS and CDR2 is YFSETQ in the germline V gene. V lost 0 bases to trimming and J lost 8 bases; unmatched junction nucleotides: 5. CDR3 loop: CASSLAGTGNGYTF. CDR3 nucleotides: TGCGCCAGCAGCTTGGCTGGGACAGGGAACGGCTACACCTTC.

This sequence joins TRBV6-5 and TRBJ1-2, with a tentative D call TRBD1 (6 bases). Per the germline V gene, CDR1 is MNHEY and CDR2 is SVGAGI. The CDR3 spans 14 residues. The V end was cut by 2 bases, the J end by 8 bases, with 15 bases between. The DNA for the CDR3 is TGTGCCAGCAGTTACGCGACAGGAGCTATGGGCTACACCTTC. This translates into CASSYATGAMGYTF.

The chain joins TRBV29-1 to TRBJ2-7, with D hard to call. The length of the CDR3 is 12 residues. Germline lookup yields CDR1 SQVTM and CDR2 ANQGSEA. Trimming cost V 0 bases and J 4 bases, with 7 bases left between them. The CDR3 DNA reads as TGCAGCGTTGAAGATGGTCGGTACGAGCAGTACTTC. Amino acids: CSVEDGRYEQYF.

V usage is TRBV28 and J usage is TRBJ1-5, with 7 bases matching TRBD1. Trimming took 6 bases from V and 7 from J; bases not matched to a gene: 12. The CDR3 is 15 residues long. Germline V CDR1 and CDR2: MDHEN, SYDVKM. The DNA for the CDR3 is TGTGCCAGCAGAACGCCGGGACAGTTCGGACAGCCCCAGCATTTT. Translated: CASRTPGQFGQPQHF.

The chain combines TRBV11-2 with TRBJ1-4; 8 bases are a match to TRBD1. The germline gives CDR1 SGHAT, CDR2 FQNNGV. The CDR3 has 15 amino acids. With 2 bases clipped from V and 8 bases from J, the junction kept 7 bases outside the gene matches. The CDR3 nucleotides are TGTGCCAGCAGCTTATCCGACAGGGGAGGCGAAAAACTGTTTTTT. It codes for CASSLSDRGGEKLFF.